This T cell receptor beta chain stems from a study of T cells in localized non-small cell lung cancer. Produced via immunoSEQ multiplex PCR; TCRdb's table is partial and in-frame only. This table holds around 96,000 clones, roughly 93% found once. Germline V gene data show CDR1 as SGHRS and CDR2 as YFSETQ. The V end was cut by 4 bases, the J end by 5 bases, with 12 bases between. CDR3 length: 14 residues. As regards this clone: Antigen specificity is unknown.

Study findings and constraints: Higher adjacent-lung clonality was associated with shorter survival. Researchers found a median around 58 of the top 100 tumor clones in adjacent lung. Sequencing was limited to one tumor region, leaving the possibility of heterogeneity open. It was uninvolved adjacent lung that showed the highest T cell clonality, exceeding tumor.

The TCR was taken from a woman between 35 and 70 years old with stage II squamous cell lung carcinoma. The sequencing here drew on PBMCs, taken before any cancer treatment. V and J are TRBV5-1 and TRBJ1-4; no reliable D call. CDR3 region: CASSPGPNNEKLFF. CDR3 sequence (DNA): TGCGCCAGCAGCCCGGGTCCAAACAATGAAAAACTGTTTTTT.